This T cell receptor beta chain comes out of a study of T cells in Graves' hyperthyroidism and ophthalmopathy. Using RNA transcripts as the source, TCR beta CDR3 regions were amplified. The primer set for the first-round RT-PCR of the TCR CDR3 was HTBI. One entry per CDR3 protein results from TCRdb running MiXCR on the multiplex PCR reads. The table lists approximately 300,000 distinct CDR3 sequences, approximately 15% of them singletons. The V gene's germline CDR1 is MNHEY and CDR2 SMNVEV (reference sequence). V gave up 6 bases and J gave up 0 bases, with 12 bases separating them. The CDR3 runs 15 residues. This clonotype was counted ten times or more.

The receptor comes from a woman in her sixties with Graves' ophthalmopathy. Sequencing used blood. The chain uses TRBV27 and TRBJ1-3; D call uncertain. The CDR3 nucleotides are TGTGCCAGCAGATCCCGACCTTTCTCTGGAAACACCATATATTTT. It translates to CASRSRPFSGNTIYF.